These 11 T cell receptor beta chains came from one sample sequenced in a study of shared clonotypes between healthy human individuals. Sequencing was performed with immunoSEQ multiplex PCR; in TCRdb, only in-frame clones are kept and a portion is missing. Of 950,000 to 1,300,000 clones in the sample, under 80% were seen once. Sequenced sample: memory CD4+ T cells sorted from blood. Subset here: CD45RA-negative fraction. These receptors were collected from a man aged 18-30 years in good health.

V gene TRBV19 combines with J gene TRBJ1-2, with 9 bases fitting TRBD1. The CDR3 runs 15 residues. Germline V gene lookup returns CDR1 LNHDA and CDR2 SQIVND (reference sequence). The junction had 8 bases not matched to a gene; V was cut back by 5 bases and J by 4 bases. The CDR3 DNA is TGTGCCAGTAGTCCCTCGACAGGGGGGGTCTATGGCTACACCTTC. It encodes CASSPSTGGVYGYTF.

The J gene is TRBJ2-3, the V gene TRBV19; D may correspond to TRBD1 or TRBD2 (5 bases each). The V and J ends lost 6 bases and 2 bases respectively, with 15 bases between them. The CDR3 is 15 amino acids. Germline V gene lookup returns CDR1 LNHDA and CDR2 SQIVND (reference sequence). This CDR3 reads CASRNGVGVTDTQYF. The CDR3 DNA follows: TGTGCCAGTAGGAACGGCGTGGGGGTCACAGATACGCAGTATTTT.

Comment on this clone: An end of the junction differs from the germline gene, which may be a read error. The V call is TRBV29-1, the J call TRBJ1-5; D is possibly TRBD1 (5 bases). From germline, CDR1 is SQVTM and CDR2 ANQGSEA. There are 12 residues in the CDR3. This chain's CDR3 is CSGGEGNRPQHF. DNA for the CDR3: TGCAGCGGGGGGGAGGGTAATCGGCCCCAGCATTTT.

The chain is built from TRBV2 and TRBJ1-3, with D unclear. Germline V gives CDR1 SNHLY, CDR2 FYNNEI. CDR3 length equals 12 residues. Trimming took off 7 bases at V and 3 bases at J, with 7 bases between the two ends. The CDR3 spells CASNDDGNTIYF. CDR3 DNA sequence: TGTGCCAGCAACGATGATGGAAACACCATATATTTT.

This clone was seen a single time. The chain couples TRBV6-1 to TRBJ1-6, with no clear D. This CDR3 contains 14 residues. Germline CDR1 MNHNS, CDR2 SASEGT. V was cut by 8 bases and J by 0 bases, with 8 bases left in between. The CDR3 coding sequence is TGTGCCAGCGGAGAGAGCTCCTATAATTCACCCCTCCACTTT. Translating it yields CASGESSYNSPLHF.

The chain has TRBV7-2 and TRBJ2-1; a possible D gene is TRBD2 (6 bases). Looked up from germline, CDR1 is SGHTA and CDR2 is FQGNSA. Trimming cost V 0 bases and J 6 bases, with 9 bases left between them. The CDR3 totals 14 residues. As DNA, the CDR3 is TGTGCCAGCAGCTTAGCCGGGACTGCCAATGAGCAGTTCTTC. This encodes CASSLAGTANEQFF.

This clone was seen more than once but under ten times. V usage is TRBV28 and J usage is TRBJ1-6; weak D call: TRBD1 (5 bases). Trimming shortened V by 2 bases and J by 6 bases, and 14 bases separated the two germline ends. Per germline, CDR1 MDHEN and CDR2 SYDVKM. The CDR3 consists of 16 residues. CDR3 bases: TGTGCCAGCAGTTTAAACAGCTTCGGGGGTAATTCACCCCTCCACTTT. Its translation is CASSLNSFGGNSPLHF.

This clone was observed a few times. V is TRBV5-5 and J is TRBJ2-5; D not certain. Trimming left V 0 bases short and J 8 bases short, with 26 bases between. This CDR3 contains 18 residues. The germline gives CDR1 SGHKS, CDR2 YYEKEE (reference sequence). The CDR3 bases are TGTGCCAGCAGCTTGGATTGGCCGAAGGGAAGAATTGGTGTTACCCAGTACTTC. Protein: CASSLDWPKGRIGVTQYF.

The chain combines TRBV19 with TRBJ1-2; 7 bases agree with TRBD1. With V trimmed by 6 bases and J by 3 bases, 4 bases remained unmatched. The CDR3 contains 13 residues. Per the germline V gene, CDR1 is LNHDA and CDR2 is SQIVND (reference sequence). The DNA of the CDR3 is TGTGCCAGTAGCGCGGACAGGTACTATGGCTACACCTTC. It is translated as CASSADRYYGYTF.

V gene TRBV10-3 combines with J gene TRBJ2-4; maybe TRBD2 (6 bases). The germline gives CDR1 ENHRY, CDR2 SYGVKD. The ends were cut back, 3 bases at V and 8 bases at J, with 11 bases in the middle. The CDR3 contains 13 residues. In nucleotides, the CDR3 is TGTGCCATCAGTGATCGACTAGAAGACATTCAGTACTTC. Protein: CAISDRLEDIQYF.

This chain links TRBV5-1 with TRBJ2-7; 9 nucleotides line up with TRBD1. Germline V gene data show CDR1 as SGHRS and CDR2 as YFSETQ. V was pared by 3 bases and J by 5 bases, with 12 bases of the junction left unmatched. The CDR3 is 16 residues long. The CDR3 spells CASSWGQGFRADEQYF. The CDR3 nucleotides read TGCGCCAGCAGCTGGGGACAGGGATTCCGGGCAGACGAGCAGTACTTC.